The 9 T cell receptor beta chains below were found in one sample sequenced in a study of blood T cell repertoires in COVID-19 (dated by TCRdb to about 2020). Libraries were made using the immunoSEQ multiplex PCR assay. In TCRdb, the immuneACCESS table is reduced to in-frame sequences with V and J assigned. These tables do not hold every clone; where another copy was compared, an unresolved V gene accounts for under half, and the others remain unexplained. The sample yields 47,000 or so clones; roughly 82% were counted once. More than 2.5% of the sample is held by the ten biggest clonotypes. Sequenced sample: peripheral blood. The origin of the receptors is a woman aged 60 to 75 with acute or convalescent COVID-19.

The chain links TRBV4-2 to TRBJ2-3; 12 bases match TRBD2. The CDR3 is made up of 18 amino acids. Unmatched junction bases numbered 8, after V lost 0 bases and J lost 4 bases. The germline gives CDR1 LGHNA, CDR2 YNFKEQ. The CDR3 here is CASSQEEASGRASDTQYF. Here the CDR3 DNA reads TGTGCCAGCAGCCAAGAGGAGGCTAGCGGGAGGGCCTCAGATACGCAGTATTTT.

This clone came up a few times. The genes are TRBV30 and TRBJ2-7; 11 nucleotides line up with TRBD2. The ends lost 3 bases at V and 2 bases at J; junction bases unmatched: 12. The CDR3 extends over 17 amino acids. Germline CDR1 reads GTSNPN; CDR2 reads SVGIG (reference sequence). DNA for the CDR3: TGTGCCTGGAGGAGAGGTAAAGGACTAGCGGGTACCTACGAGCAGTACTTC. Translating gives CAWRRGKGLAGTYEQYF.

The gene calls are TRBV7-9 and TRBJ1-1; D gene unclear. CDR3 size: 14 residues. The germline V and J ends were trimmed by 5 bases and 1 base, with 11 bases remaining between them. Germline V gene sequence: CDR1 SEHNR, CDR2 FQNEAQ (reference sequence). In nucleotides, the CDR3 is TGTGCCAGCAGCCGGCTTACGGGGAACACTGAAGCTTTCTTT. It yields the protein CASSRLTGNTEAFF.

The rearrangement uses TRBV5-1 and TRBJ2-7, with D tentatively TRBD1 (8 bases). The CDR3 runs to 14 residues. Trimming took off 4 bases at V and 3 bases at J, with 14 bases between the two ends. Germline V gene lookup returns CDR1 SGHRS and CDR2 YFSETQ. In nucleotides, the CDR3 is TGCGCCAGCAGCGGAACAGGGGGGGACTACGAGCAGTACTTC. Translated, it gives CASSGTGGDYEQYF.

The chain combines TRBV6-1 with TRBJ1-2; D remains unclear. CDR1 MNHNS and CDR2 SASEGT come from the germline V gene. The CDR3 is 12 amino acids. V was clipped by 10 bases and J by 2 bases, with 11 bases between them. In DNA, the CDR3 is TGTGCCACCCAAGACACCAACTATGGCTACACCTTC. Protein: CATQDTNYGYTF.

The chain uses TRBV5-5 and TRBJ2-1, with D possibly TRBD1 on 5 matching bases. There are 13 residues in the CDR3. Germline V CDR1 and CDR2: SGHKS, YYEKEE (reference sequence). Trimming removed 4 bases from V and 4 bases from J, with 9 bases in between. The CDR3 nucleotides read TGTGCCAGCAGCCCACAGGTGTACAATGAGCAGTTCTTC. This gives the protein CASSPQVYNEQFF. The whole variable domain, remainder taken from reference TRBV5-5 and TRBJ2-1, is DAGVTQSPTHLIKTRGQQVTLRCSPISGHKSVSWYQQVLGQGPQFIFQYYEKEERGRGNFPDRFSARQFPNYSSELNVNALLLGDSALYLCASSPQVYNEQFFGPGTRLTVL.

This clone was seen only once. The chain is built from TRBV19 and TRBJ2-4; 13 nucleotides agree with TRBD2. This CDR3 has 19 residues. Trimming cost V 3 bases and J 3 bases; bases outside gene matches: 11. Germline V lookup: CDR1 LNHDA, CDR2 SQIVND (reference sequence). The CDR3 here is CASSMGTSGTPGDKNIQYF. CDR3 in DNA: TGTGCCAGTAGTATGGGGACTAGCGGGACCCCTGGGGACAAAAACATTCAGTACTTC. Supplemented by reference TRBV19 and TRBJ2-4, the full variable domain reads DGGITQSPKYLFRKEGQNVTLSCEQNLNHDAMYWYRQDPGQGLRLIYYSQIVNDFQKGDIAEGYSVSREKKESFPLTVTSAQKNPTAFYLCASSMGTSGTPGDKNIQYFGAGTRLSVL.

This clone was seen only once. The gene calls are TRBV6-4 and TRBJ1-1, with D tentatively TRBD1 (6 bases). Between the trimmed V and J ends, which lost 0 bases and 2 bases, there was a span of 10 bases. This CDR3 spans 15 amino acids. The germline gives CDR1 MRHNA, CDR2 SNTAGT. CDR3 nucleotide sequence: TGTGCCAGCAGTGACTCCGGGACACCTAACACTGAAGCTTTCTTT. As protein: CASSDSGTPNTEAFF.

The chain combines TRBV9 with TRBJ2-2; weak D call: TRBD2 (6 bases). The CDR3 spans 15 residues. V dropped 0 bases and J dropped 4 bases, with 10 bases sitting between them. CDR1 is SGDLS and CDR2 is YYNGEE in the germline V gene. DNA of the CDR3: TGTGCCAGCAGCGTAGGTGGGAGGCTCACCGGGGAGCTGTTTTTT. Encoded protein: CASSVGGRLTGELFF.